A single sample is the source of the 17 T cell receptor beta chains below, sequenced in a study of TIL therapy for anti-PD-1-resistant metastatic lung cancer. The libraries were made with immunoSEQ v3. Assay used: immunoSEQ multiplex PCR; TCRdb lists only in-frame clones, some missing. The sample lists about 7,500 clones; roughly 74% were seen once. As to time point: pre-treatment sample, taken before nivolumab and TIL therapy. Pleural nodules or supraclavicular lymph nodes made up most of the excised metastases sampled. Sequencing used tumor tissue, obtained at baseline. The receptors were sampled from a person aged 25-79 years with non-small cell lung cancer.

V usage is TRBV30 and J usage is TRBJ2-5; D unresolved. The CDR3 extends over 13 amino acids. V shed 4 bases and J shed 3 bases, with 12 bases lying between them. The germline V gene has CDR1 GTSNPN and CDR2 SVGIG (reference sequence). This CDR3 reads CAWNTRVEETQYF. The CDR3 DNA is TGTGCCTGGAATACCAGAGTTGAAGAGACCCAGTACTTC. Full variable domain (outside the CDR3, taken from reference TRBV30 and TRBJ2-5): SQTIHQWPATLVQPVGSPLSLECTVEGTSNPNLYWYRQAAGRGLQLLFYSVGIGQISSEVPQNLSASRPQDRQFILSSKKLLLSDSGFYLCAWNTRVEETQYFGPGTRLLVL.

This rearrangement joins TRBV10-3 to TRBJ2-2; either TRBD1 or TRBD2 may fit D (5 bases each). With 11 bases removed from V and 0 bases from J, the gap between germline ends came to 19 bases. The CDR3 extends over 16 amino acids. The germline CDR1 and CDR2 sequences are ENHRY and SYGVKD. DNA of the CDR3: TGTGCCCTAAAGACGGGGACCTTCGCGAACACCGGGGAGCTGTTTTTT. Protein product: CALKTGTFANTGELFF.

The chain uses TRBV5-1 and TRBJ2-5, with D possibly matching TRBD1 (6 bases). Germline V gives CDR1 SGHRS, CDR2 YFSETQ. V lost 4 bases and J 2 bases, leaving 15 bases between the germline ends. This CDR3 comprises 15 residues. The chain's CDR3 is CASSLVSGQQETQYF. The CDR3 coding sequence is TGCGCCAGCAGCCTTGTGAGTGGACAGCAAGAGACCCAGTACTTC.

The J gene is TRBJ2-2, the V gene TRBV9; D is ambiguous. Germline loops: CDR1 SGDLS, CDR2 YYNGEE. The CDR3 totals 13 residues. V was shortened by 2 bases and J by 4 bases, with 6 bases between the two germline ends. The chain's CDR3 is CASSVDLTGELFF. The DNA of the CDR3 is TGTGCCAGCAGCGTGGATCTCACCGGGGAGCTGTTTTTT.

The CDR3 region has the DNA TGTGCCAGCAGCACTAGTGGCTTGGGGTACAATGAGCAGTTCTTC. Its translation is CASSTSGLGYNEQFF. The chain employs TRBV7-6 and TRBJ2-1, with D perhaps TRBD2 (5 bases). Trimming removed 5 bases from V and 4 bases from J, with 15 bases in between. This CDR3 comprises 15 residues. Germline CDR1 is SGHVS and CDR2 is FNYEAQ.

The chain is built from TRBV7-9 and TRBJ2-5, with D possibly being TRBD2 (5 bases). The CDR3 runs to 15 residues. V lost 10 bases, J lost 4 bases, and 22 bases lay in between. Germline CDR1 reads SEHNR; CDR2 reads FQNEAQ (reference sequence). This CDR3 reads CAIRPSPRGRETQYF. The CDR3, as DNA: TGTGCCATCCGTCCGAGCCCCCGGGGTCGAGAGACCCAGTACTTC.

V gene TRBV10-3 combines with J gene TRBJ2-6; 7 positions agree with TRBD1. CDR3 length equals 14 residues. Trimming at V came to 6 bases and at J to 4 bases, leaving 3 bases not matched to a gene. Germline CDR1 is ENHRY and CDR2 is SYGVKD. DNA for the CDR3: TGTGCCATCAGACAGGGGTCCGGGGCCAACGTCCTGACTTTC. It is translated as CAIRQGSGANVLTF.

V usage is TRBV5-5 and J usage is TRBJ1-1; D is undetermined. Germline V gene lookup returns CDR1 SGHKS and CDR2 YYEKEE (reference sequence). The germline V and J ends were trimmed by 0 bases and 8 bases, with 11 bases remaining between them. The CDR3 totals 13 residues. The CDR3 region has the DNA TGTGCCAGCAGCTTGGCCTACGGGATAGAAGCTTTCTTT. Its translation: CASSLAYGIEAFF.

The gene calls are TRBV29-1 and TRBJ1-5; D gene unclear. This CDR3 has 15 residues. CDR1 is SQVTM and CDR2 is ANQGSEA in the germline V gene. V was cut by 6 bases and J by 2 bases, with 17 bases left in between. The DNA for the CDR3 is TGCAGCGTCCAAAATGGGTTTGGAGGCAATCAGCCCCAGCATTTT. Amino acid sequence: CSVQNGFGGNQPQHF.

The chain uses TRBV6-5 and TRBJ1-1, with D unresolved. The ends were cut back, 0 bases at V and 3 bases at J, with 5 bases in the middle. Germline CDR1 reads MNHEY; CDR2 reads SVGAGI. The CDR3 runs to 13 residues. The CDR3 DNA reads TGTGCCAGCAGTTACTCCCGGGACACTGAAGCTTTCTTT. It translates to CASSYSRDTEAFF.

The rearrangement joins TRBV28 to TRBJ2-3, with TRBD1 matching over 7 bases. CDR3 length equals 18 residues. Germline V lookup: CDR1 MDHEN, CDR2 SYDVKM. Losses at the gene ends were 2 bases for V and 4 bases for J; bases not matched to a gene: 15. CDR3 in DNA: TGTGCCAGCAGTTTAAGGGATCTAGCAAGGGGGCGGCCAGATACGCAGTATTTT. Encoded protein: CASSLRDLARGRPDTQYF.

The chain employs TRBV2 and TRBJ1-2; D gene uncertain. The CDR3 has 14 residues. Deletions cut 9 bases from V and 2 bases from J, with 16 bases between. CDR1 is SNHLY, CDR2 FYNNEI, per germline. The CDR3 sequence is CASLIESLNYGYTF. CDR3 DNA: TGTGCCAGTCTTATTGAATCCCTAAACTATGGCTACACCTTC.

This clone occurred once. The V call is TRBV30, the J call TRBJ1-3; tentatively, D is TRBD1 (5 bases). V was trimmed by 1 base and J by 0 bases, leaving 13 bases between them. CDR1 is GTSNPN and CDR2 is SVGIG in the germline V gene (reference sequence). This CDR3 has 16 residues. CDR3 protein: CAWSGGLLRSGNTIYF. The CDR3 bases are TGTGCCTGGAGTGGGGGACTTCTCCGCTCTGGAAACACCATATATTTT.

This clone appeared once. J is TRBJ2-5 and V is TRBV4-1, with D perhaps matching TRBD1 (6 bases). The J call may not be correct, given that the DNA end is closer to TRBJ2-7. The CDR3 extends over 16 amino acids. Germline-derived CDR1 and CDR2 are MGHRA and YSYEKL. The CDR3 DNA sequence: TGCGCCAGCAGCCAAGCCGCGGACAGACCTACTTACGAGCAGTACTTC. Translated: CASSQAADRPTYEQYF.

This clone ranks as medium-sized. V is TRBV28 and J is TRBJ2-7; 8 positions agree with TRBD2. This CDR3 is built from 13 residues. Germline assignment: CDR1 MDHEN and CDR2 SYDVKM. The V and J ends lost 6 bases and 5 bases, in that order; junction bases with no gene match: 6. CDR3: CASRGAGLDEQYF. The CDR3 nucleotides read TGTGCCAGCAGGGGAGCGGGACTAGACGAGCAGTACTTC.

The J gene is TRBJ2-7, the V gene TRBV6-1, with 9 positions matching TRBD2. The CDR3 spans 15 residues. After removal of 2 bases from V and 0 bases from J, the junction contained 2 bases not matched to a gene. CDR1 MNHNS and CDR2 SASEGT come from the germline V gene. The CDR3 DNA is TGTGCCAGCAGTGAAATTAGCGGGAGCTCCTACGAGCAGTACTTC. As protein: CASSEISGSSYEQYF.

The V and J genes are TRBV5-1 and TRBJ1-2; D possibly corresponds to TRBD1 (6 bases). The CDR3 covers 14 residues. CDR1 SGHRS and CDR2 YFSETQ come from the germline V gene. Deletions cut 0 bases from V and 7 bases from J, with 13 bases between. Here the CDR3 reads CASSLAPGEGGYTF. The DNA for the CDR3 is TGCGCCAGCAGCTTGGCCCCAGGGGAAGGTGGCTACACCTTC.